This passage covers 25 T cell receptor beta chains from one sample sequenced in a study of blood T cell repertoires in COVID-19. Assay used: immunoSEQ multiplex PCR; TCRdb lists only in-frame clones, some missing. Found here are roughly 140,000 clones, approximately 80% of them singletons; the top ten hold 1.5% to 2%. Sequenced sample: PBMCs or T cells enriched from blood (not recorded which). These receptors originate from a young woman who had been exposed to COVID-19.

This clone appeared a single time. The CDR3 sequence: CSGRAGTSGGLSSYNEQFF. CDR3 bases: TGCAGCGGTCGGGCAGGGACTAGCGGGGGACTGAGCTCCTACAATGAGCAGTTCTTC. The rearrangement links TRBV29-1 to TRBJ2-1; the match to TRBD2 covers 14 bases. The CDR3 is 19 amino acids. Germline V gene data show CDR1 as SQVTM and CDR2 as ANQGSEA. V lost 7 bases and J lost 0; bases outside the gene matches: 14.

The chain joins TRBV28 to TRBJ1-2, with 9 nucleotides matching TRBD1. Germline V gene lookup returns CDR1 MDHEN and CDR2 SYDVKM. V shed 4 bases and J 5 bases; nucleotides not matched to a gene: 8. The CDR3 is 15 amino acids. In DNA form, the CDR3 reads TGTGCCAGCAGTTGGGGACAGGGTAGGAGATATGGCTACACCTTC. Protein product: CASSWGQGRRYGYTF.

The chain has TRBV4-2 and TRBJ2-1; TRBD2 agrees at 8 bases. The germline CDR1 and CDR2 sequences are LGHNA and YNFKEQ. The CDR3 covers 15 residues. J gave up 4 bases and V 0 bases, and 2 bases lay outside the gene matches. In DNA form, the CDR3 reads TGTGCCAGCAGCCAAGAACTAGCGGATTACAATGAGCAGTTCTTC. Translation: CASSQELADYNEQFF.

The chain links TRBV3-1 (or the pseudogene TRBV3-2) to TRBJ1-5; D gene unclear. Germline V CDR1 and CDR2: LGHDT, YNNKEL (reference sequence). This CDR3 is 14 amino acids long. Trimming removed 5 bases at V and 6 bases at J, with 14 bases between. The CDR3 DNA reads as TGTGCCAGCAGCTCAGATACATCGTCTCAGCCCCAGCATTTT. It specifies CASSSDTSSQPQHF.

The chain uses TRBV7-9 and TRBJ2-1; D is undetermined. V was clipped by 1 base and J by 10 bases, with 8 bases between them. The CDR3 covers 12 residues. From germline, CDR1 is SEHNR and CDR2 FQNEAQ (reference sequence). The CDR3 coding sequence is TGTGCCAGCAGCTTAGTAAGAGAAGAGCAGTTCTTC. Amino acids: CASSLVREEQFF.

The chain combines TRBV30 with TRBJ2-3, with D possibly being TRBD1 (6 bases). This CDR3 is built from 14 residues. The germline CDR1 and CDR2 sequences are GTSNPN and SVGIG (reference sequence). The CDR3 spells CARKIQGYTDTQYF. The CDR3 coding sequence is TGTGCTCGGAAAATTCAGGGGTACACAGATACGCAGTATTTT. Together with reference TRBV30 and TRBJ2-3, the CDR3 gives the full variable domain: SQTIHQWPATLVQPVGSPLSLECTVEGTSNPNLYWYRQAAGRGLQLLFYSVGIGQISSEVPQNLSASRPQDRQFILSSKKLLLSDSGFYLCARKIQGYTDTQYFGPGTRLTVL.

The chain uses TRBV5-1 and TRBJ2-7; no clear D. This CDR3 contains 15 residues. V was trimmed by 2 bases and J by 3 bases, leaving 15 bases between them. Germline V CDR1 and CDR2: SGHRS, YFSETQ. The CDR3: CASSFSPGPRYEQYF. CDR3 nucleotides: TGCGCCAGCAGCTTCAGCCCGGGTCCCCGCTACGAGCAGTACTTC.

CDR3 residues: CASSLGIGQGQETQYF. In nucleotides, the CDR3 is TGTGCCAGCAGCTTAGGAATTGGACAGGGGCAAGAGACCCAGTACTTC. The V call is TRBV7-8, the J call TRBJ2-5; 9 nucleotides align to TRBD1. V was clipped by 1 base and J by 2 bases; unmatched bases: 5. The CDR3 runs 16 residues. The germline CDR1 and CDR2 sequences are SGHVS and FQNEAQ.

This clone has just one count. The V and J genes are TRBV6-2 or TRBV6-3 and TRBJ2-5; 7 positions agree with TRBD1. The ends lost 4 bases at V and 5 bases at J; junction bases unmatched: 13. This CDR3 has 16 residues. CDR1 and CDR2 from the germline V gene are MNHEY and SVGEGT. CDR3 in DNA: TGTGCCAGCAGTTTAAGACTCGGACAGGATGGGGAGACCCAGTACTTC. Residues: CASSLRLGQDGETQYF.

This clone was detected a few times. Different DNA sequences within this sample yield the same CDR3. The chain uses TRBV7-8 and TRBJ2-1; D is unclear. Germline CDR1 and CDR2: SGHVS and FQNEAQ. CDR3 size: 12 residues. V was shortened by 5 bases and J by 6 bases, with 8 bases between the two germline ends. In DNA, the CDR3 is TGTGCCAGCAGCCGCTTAGCCAATGAGCAGTTCTTC. Residues: CASSRLANEQFF.

The rearrangement links TRBV2 to TRBJ1-2, with D maybe TRBD1 (5 bases). Germline CDR1 is SNHLY and CDR2 is FYNNEI. V was shortened by 4 bases and J by 8 bases, with 20 bases between the two germline ends. This CDR3 has 15 amino acids. The CDR3 sequence: CASSALQGSLMGYTF. Written as DNA, the CDR3 is TGTGCCAGCAGTGCTTTGCAGGGATCCCTTATGGGCTACACCTTC.

The chain combines TRBV28 with TRBJ2-3; weak D call: TRBD1 (5 bases). V was shortened by 1 base and J by 1 base, with 6 bases between the two germline ends. The CDR3 contains 14 residues. Germline V gene lookup returns CDR1 MDHEN and CDR2 SYDVKM. For the CDR3, the DNA is TGTGCCAGCAGTTTATTGACAGGCACAGATACGCAGTATTTT. Residues: CASSLLTGTDTQYF.

This chain connects TRBV18 to TRBJ1-1, with 7 bases aligning to TRBD1. Germline V gene lookup returns CDR1 KGHSH and CDR2 LQKENI. The CDR3 loop spans 15 amino acids. J lost 0 bases, V lost 0 bases, and 1 base had no gene match. CDR3 amino acids: CASSPPTGVNTEAFF. The CDR3 bases are TGTGCCAGCTCACCACCCACAGGGGTGAACACTGAAGCTTTCTTT.

The chain combines TRBV29-1 with TRBJ1-3, with unresolved D. V was shortened by 8 bases and J by 0 bases, with 11 bases between the two germline ends. This CDR3 region has 13 residues. Germline V gives CDR1 SQVTM, CDR2 ANQGSEA. CDR3 amino acids: CSYLGVSGNTIYF. CDR3 nucleotide sequence: TGCAGCTATCTCGGTGTCTCTGGAAACACCATATATTTT.

This chain links TRBV3-1 (or the pseudogene TRBV3-2) with TRBJ2-3, with 10 bases lining up with TRBD2. V dropped 3 bases and J dropped 3; count of bases not matched to a gene: 3. Germline-derived CDR1 and CDR2 are LGHDT and YNNKEL (reference sequence). The CDR3 length is 15 residues. This CDR3 is CASSHISGRTDTQYF. Written as DNA, the CDR3 is TGTGCCAGCAGCCACATTAGCGGGAGGACAGATACGCAGTATTTT.

A single count supports this clone. CDR3 coding DNA: TGTGCCACCAGCAGAGCCGGGAACACTGAAGCTTTCTTT. It codes for CATSRAGNTEAFF. J is TRBJ1-1 and V is TRBV15; no firm D call. Trimming cost V 1 base and J 1 base, with 4 bases left between them. The CDR3 length is 13 residues. Germline V lookup: CDR1 LNHNV, CDR2 YYDKDF (reference sequence).

The chain couples TRBV7-9 to TRBJ1-1; D is uncertain. The CDR3 spans 13 residues. The germline gives CDR1 SEHNR, CDR2 FQNEAQ (reference sequence). Trimming took 1 base from V and 8 from J, leaving 11 bases between them. The CDR3 region has the DNA TGTGCCAGCAGCTTAGAAAGCGGGCTCGAAGCTTTCTTT. Amino acids: CASSLESGLEAFF.

The V call is TRBV18, the J call TRBJ1-2; TRBD1 matches at 7 bases. This CDR3 is built from 14 residues. Germline V gene data show CDR1 as KGHSH and CDR2 as LQKENI. J gave up 6 bases and V 3 bases, and 7 bases lay outside the gene matches. CDR3 DNA sequence: TGTGCCAGCTCACCCAAGACAGGGACCCATGGCTACACCTTC. Protein sequence: CASSPKTGTHGYTF.

The chain combines TRBV6-6 with TRBJ1-1, with a possible D match to TRBD1 (6 bases). V lost 0 bases and J lost 11, with 10 bases in between. CDR3 length: 12 amino acids. Germline CDR1 reads MNHNY; CDR2 reads SVGAGI (reference sequence). The CDR3 protein is CASSYSEGVAFF. The CDR3 DNA is TGTGCCAGCAGTTACTCAGAGGGGGTGGCTTTCTTT.

V gene TRBV2 combines with J gene TRBJ2-5; TRBD1 aligns across 11 bases. With 10 bases clipped from V and 4 bases from J, the junction kept 5 bases outside the gene matches. The CDR3 is 13 residues long. In germline, CDR1 is SNHLY, CDR2 FYNNEI. Written as DNA, the CDR3 is TGTGCCACGAGGGGGACAGGGGGAGAGACCCAGTACTTC. Its protein product is CATRGTGGETQYF.

The chain uses TRBV30 and TRBJ1-1, with D unresolved. This CDR3 has 13 amino acids. V was cut by 2 bases and J by 0 bases, with 7 bases left in between. Per the germline V gene, CDR1 is GTSNPN and CDR2 is SVGIG (reference sequence). The chain's CDR3 is CAWSPGVNTEAFF. CDR3 DNA sequence: TGTGCCTGGAGTCCAGGTGTGAACACTGAAGCTTTCTTT.

This chain links TRBV7-2 with TRBJ2-3; 9 bases agree with TRBD2. This CDR3 is built from 16 residues. CDR1 and CDR2 (germline): SGHTA, FQGNSA. Losses at the gene ends were 6 bases for V and 5 bases for J; bases not matched to a gene: 12. The chain's CDR3 is CASSRRWPAGGDTQYF. The CDR3, as DNA: TGTGCCAGCAGTCGAAGATGGCCAGCGGGGGGAGATACGCAGTATTTT. Based on the CDR3 plus reference TRBV7-2 and TRBJ2-3, the full variable domain is GAGVSQSPSNKVTEKGKDVELRCDPISGHTALYWYRQSLGQGLEFLIYFQGNSAPDKSGLPSDRFSAERTGGSVSTLTIQRTQQEDSAVYLCASSRRWPAGGDTQYFGPGTRLTVL.

This clone was observed many times. The chain uses TRBV4-1 and TRBJ2-5, with 8 bases aligning to TRBD2. V dropped 4 bases and J dropped 2; count of bases not matched to a gene: 12. This CDR3 comprises 17 residues. CDR1 is MGHRA and CDR2 is YSYEKL in the germline V gene. Written as DNA, the CDR3 is TGCGCCAGCAGCCCGCCAGCGGGAGTCAGAGGGCAAGAGACCCAGTACTTC. This gives the protein CASSPPAGVRGQETQYF.

CDR3 sequence reads: CASSWGQGPFNEQFF. CDR3 nucleotides: TGCGCCAGCAGCTGGGGACAGGGGCCTTTTAATGAGCAGTTCTTC. V is TRBV5-1 and J is TRBJ2-1; 10 bases are a match to TRBD1. In germline, CDR1 is SGHRS, CDR2 YFSETQ. Trimming removed 3 bases from V and 7 bases from J; junction bases left unmatched: 7. The CDR3 has 15 residues.

The chain joins TRBV7-3 to TRBJ2-1; 9 nucleotides match TRBD2. The junction had 6 bases not matched to a gene; V was cut back by 5 bases and J by 4 bases. The CDR3 consists of 15 residues. Germline-derived CDR1 and CDR2 are SGHTA and FQGTGA. The CDR3 DNA follows: TGTGCCAGCAGCCCAGGACTAGCGAATTACAATGAGCAGTTCTTC. It codes for CASSPGLANYNEQFF.